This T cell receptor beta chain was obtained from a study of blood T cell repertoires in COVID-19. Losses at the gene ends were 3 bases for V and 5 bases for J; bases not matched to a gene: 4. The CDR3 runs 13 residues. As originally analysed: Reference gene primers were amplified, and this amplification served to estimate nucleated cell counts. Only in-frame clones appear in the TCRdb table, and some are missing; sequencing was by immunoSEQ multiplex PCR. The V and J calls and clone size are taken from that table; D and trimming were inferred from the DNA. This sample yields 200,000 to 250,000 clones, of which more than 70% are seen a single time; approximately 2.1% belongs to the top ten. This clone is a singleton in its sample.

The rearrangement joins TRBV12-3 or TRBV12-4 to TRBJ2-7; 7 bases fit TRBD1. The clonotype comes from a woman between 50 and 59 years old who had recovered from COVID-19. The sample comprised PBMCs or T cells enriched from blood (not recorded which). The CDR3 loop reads CASSFDRDHEQYF. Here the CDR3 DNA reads TGTGCCAGCAGTTTCGACAGGGACCACGAGCAGTACTTC.